This entry concerns a single T cell receptor beta chain. The source of the sample is a study of shared T cell receptors in the human thymus. Method: immunoSEQ multiplex PCR; TCRdb's copy keeps in-frame clones and lacks some. The table lists about 660,000 clones, roughly 90% of them singletons. The V gene end was trimmed by 0 bases and the J gene end by 3 bases; junction bases not matched to a gene: 17. Germline V gives CDR1 SGHNT, CDR2 YYREEE (reference sequence). The CDR3 is 20 amino acids. These data were also reused for a study on human thymus T cells.

This rearrangement joins TRBV5-4 to TRBJ2-1, with TRBD2 matching over 8 bases. This clonotype was obtained from a boy younger than two with a congenital heart defect. Sequencing used thymocytes. The CDR3: CASSLVGRQSSGTHYNEQFF. The CDR3 DNA reads as TGTGCCAGCAGCTTGGTGGGGCGGCAGAGTAGCGGGACACACTACAATGAGCAGTTCTTC.